The clone carrying this T cell receptor (beta chain) was detected a few times. Antigen specificity is unknown. This entry is derived from a study of identical twins. General observations from the study: Reduced insertions were recorded for abundant cord blood beta clonotypes, with no such pattern in memory repertoires.

TCRdb ran MiXCR on the 5' RACE reads and lists one entry per CDR3 protein. Of 450,000 or so distinct CDR3 sequences listed, more than 20% are singletons. The CDR3 is made up of 15 amino acids. Germline CDR1 is SGHAT and CDR2 is FQNNGV. Germline trimming cut 1 base from V and 9 bases from J; bases unmatched to any gene: 9. This sample was also put to use in a study of T cells expressing NK-cell markers. According to that study: Dominant NKG2C+ clonotype frequencies of roughly 1.0-7.0% of CD8+ T cells were measured in about 6 donors.

What was sequenced was CD4+ T cells sorted from blood. The sequence was obtained from a woman between 18 and 29 years old in good health. The V call is TRBV11-2, the J call TRBJ2-4, with TRBD1 matching over 7 bases. The CDR3 region has the DNA TGTGCCAGCAGCTTAGTGACAGGGACAGTTCCCATTCAGTACTTC. It yields the protein CASSLVTGTVPIQYF.